The present T cell receptor (beta chain) was sequenced within a study of T cell responses to AZD1222 COVID-19 vaccine. Points from the study as a whole: Clonal diversity was possibly underestimated, and the donors were mostly white British, with more females. Repertoire samples came only from after the peak T cell response. Unmutated regions of variants are reportedly targeted by nearly half of spike-specific TCRs. The CD4 TCRs associated with vaccination extended across spike and predominated at 160-218 and 743-854.

As regards this clone: Its cognate antigen is unknown.

Produced via immunoSEQ multiplex PCR; TCRdb's table is partial and in-frame only. The sample has 100,000 to 120,000 clones, approximately 94% seen once. The CDR3 contains 15 residues. V shed 1 base and J shed 0 bases, with 8 bases lying between them. Per germline, CDR1 SGHKS and CDR2 YYEKEE (reference sequence). V and J are TRBV5-5 and TRBJ1-5; D remains ambiguous. Sequencing used peripheral blood, obtained 28 days after the second AZD1222 dose. This sequence originates from an adult who received the AZD1222 COVID-19 vaccine. CDR3 coding DNA: TGTGCCAGCAGCTTGCCGGGCGATAGCAATCAGCCCCAGCATTTT. Amino acid sequence: CASSLPGDSNQPQHF.